This entry lists 20 T cell receptor beta chains sequenced from one sample in a study of blood T cells in healthy people across ages. A J-beta primer mix and a sample-barcoded 5' primer were used in a second PCR of about 7 to 12 cycles. Each CDR3 protein gets one entry after TCRdb re-called the 5' RACE reads with MiXCR. Among 1.5 million to 1.8 million distinct CDR3 sequences listed, 35% to 45% were seen once. Sequenced: blood. The receptors were gathered from a woman aged 18 to 35 in good health.

The V and J genes are TRBV6-6 and TRBJ1-2, with D possibly TRBD1 on 5 matching bases. Germline V CDR1 and CDR2: MNHNY, SVGAGI (reference sequence). The V and J ends lost 5 bases and 9 bases respectively, with 16 bases between them. The length of the CDR3 is 13 residues. Here the CDR3 reads CASSPGTIGSYTF. CDR3 coding DNA: TGTGCCAGCAGTCCCGGGACCATCGGCAGCTACACCTTC.

The chain couples TRBV7-8 to TRBJ2-5, with 10 bases identical to TRBD2. J lost 0 bases, V lost 5 bases, and 6 bases had no gene match. Germline loops: CDR1 SGHVS, CDR2 FQNEAQ. This CDR3 has 16 amino acids. CDR3 sequence reads: CASSVTSGVYQETQYF. CDR3 nucleotides: TGTGCCAGCAGCGTTACTAGCGGGGTGTACCAAGAGACCCAGTACTTC.

This clonotype was observed at least ten times. This chain links TRBV6-2 or TRBV6-3 with TRBJ2-1; maybe TRBD2 (6 bases). Germline V CDR1 and CDR2: MNHEY, SVGEGT. Deletions cut 2 bases from V and 4 bases from J, with 9 bases between. The CDR3 loop spans 14 amino acids. For the CDR3, the DNA is TGTGCCAGCAGTTACCGGGCGGGGTACAATGAGCAGTTCTTC. Its translation is CASSYRAGYNEQFF.

The sample holds a few counts of this clonotype. This sequence joins TRBV4-2 and TRBJ2-1; 9 bases align to TRBD2. Germline V gene data show CDR1 as LGHNA and CDR2 as YNFKEQ. The CDR3 is 17 residues long. V dropped 1 base and J dropped 3; count of bases not matched to a gene: 7. For the CDR3, the DNA is TGTGCCAGCAGCCAAGGTGGGCTAGCGGGAAACTACAATGAGCAGTTCTTC. It translates to CASSQGGLAGNYNEQFF.

This sequence joins TRBV15 and TRBJ2-4; D is perhaps TRBD1 or TRBD2 (5 bases each). Germline-derived CDR1 and CDR2 are LNHNV and YYDKDF (reference sequence). The V end lost 1 base, the J end lost 2 bases, and 12 bases lay between the germline ends. CDR3 length: 16 amino acids. The chain's CDR3 is CATSRAGTSPKNIQYF. Written as DNA, the CDR3 is TGTGCCACCAGCAGAGCCGGGACGTCGCCCAAAAACATTCAGTACTTC.

The V call is TRBV21-1, the J call TRBJ2-7; the table gives TRBD2 as D, unverified against the DNA. TRBV21-1 is tagged as a pseudogene. The CDR3 runs 14 residues. CDR3 sequence reads: CASSKGTRVNEQYF. CDR3 in DNA: TGTGCCAGCAGCAAAGGCACTAGGGTCAATGAGCAGTACTTC.

This clonotype occurred a few times. V is TRBV4-1 and J is TRBJ2-1, with a tentative D call TRBD2 (7 bases). There are 18 residues in the CDR3. The germline V gene encodes CDR1 MGHRA and CDR2 YSYEKL. Trimming stripped 1 base from V and 5 bases from J, with 21 bases between. The CDR3, as DNA: TGCGCCAGCAGCCAAGTCCTGGGGGGGGCCGCCCCTCACAATGAGCAGTTCTTC. Its protein product is CASSQVLGGAAPHNEQFF.

The gene calls are TRBV29-1 and TRBJ2-5; 9 nucleotides line up with TRBD2. The CDR3 runs to 13 residues. Germline V gene data show CDR1 as SQVTM and CDR2 as ANQGSEA. With 4 bases clipped from V and 11 bases from J, the junction kept 11 bases outside the gene matches. The CDR3 sequence: CSVGGRASDEQYF. The CDR3 DNA sequence: TGCAGCGTTGGCGGGAGGGCCAGCGATGAGCAGTACTTC.

This clonotype was recorded once. The chain carries TRBV29-1 and TRBJ2-7, with 8 bases aligning to TRBD2. CDR1 and CDR2 (germline): SQVTM, ANQGSEA. V shed 6 bases and J 7 bases; nucleotides not matched to a gene: 17. The CDR3 is 15 residues long. The CDR3 nucleotides are TGCAGCGTCCCTAAGGGTAGCGGGACCGACAATGAGCAGTACTTC. Protein product: CSVPKGSGTDNEQYF.

This chain joins TRBV27 and TRBJ2-3, with a possible D match to TRBD2 (6 bases). Germline V gives CDR1 MNHEY, CDR2 SMNVEV (reference sequence). Trimming removed 2 bases at V and 2 bases at J, with 14 bases between. CDR3 length equals 16 residues. CDR3 sequence: CASSLAGAGYTDTQYF. CDR3 DNA: TGTGCCAGCAGTTTAGCCGGAGCGGGCTACACAGATACGCAGTATTTT.

V is TRBV6-1 and J is TRBJ1-4; the D is unclear. Germline values: CDR1 MNHNS, CDR2 SASEGT. V was trimmed by 7 bases and J by 11 bases, leaving 20 bases between them. The CDR3 contains 14 residues. This CDR3 is CASTNGRHLSKLFF. The CDR3, as DNA: TGTGCCAGCACCAACGGACGGCACCTTTCTAAACTGTTTTTT.

This clonotype appeared once. The chain couples TRBV20-1 to TRBJ1-5; possibly TRBD1 for D (5 bases). The germline V and J ends were trimmed by 0 bases and 4 bases, with 19 bases remaining between them. The germline gives CDR1 DFQATT, CDR2 SNEGSKA (reference sequence). The CDR3 consists of 17 residues. The CDR3 loop is CSARDRVQARRNQPQHF. The CDR3 coding sequence is TGCAGTGCTAGAGATCGAGTACAGGCAAGGCGGAATCAGCCCCAGCATTTT.

This clonotype appeared a few times. J is TRBJ1-1 and V is TRBV21-1; no DNA check was done on the table's D call, TRBD1. TRBV21-1 is a recognized pseudogene. The length of the CDR3 is 16 residues. CDR3 sequence: CASSRAGPGGLTEAFF. In DNA form, the CDR3 reads TGTGCCAGCAGCAGGGCTGGCCCGGGCGGTCTCACTGAAGCTTTCTTT.

The rearrangement joins TRBV20-1 to TRBJ2-3; 7 nucleotides match TRBD1. The CDR3 loop spans 14 amino acids. CDR1 DFQATT and CDR2 SNEGSKA come from the germline V gene (reference sequence). V lost 4 bases, J lost 5 bases, and 9 bases stayed unmatched. CDR3 in DNA: TGCAGTGCTACCTACAGGGGTCCGCGAGATACGCAGTATTTT. Its translation is CSATYRGPRDTQYF.

The chain carries TRBV4-1 and TRBJ2-7; TRBD2 agrees at 7 bases. CDR1 is MGHRA, CDR2 YSYEKL, per germline. V lost 0 bases and J lost 4; bases outside the gene matches: 12. CDR3 length: 17 amino acids. The CDR3 here is CASSQDNPGGYSYEQYF. The CDR3, as DNA: TGCGCCAGCAGCCAAGACAATCCGGGAGGTTATAGTTACGAGCAGTACTTC.

This clonotype was observed a few times. V and J are TRBV28 and TRBJ2-1; D may be TRBD1 (6 bases). The CDR3 covers 15 residues. CDR1 and CDR2 (germline): MDHEN, SYDVKM. V shed 6 bases and J shed 3 bases, with 15 bases lying between them. The CDR3 region is CASRSDRLIYNEQFF. In DNA, the CDR3 is TGTGCCAGCAGATCTGACAGGTTGATCTACAATGAGCAGTTCTTC.

This clonotype was seen more than once but under ten times. The chain combines TRBV12-3 or TRBV12-4 with TRBJ1-2; D is unresolved. CDR3 length equals 14 residues. Trimming removed 1 base from V and 6 bases from J, with 12 bases in between. CDR3 DNA sequence: TGTGCCAGCAGTTTAGGGGAAGGGCCCGATGGCTACACCTTC. It translates to CASSLGEGPDGYTF.

The gene calls are TRBV6-5 and TRBJ2-1; D is possibly TRBD1 (6 bases). Trimming shortened V by 7 bases and J by 6 bases, and 13 bases separated the two germline ends. The CDR3 length is 13 residues. Germline CDR1 is MNHEY and CDR2 is SVGAGI. CDR3 amino acids: CASTTGFGNEQFF. CDR3 DNA sequence: TGTGCCAGCACCACAGGGTTCGGCAATGAGCAGTTCTTC.

V is TRBV6-2 or TRBV6-3 and J is TRBJ2-1, with no clear D. The germline V and J ends were trimmed by 2 bases and 0 bases, with 8 bases remaining between them. The germline V gene has CDR1 MNHEY and CDR2 SVGEGT. This CDR3 comprises 15 residues. The DNA of the CDR3 is TGTGCCAGCAGTTACCAGCCGGTCTCCTACAATGAGCAGTTCTTC. As protein: CASSYQPVSYNEQFF.

This chain links TRBV20-1 with TRBJ1-3, with D possibly matching TRBD1 (5 bases). The germline gives CDR1 DFQATT, CDR2 SNEGSKA (reference sequence). Trimming took off 2 bases at V and 0 bases at J, with 11 bases between the two ends. CDR3 length: 15 amino acids. The CDR3 sequence: CSARSRAISGNTIYF. CDR3 coding DNA: TGCAGTGCTAGATCCAGGGCCATCTCTGGAAACACCATATATTTT.